The sequence of this TCR beta chain was determined in a study of blood T cell repertoires in COVID-19. About the study: Samples of COVID-19 (acute and convalescent) were obtained from the United States, Italy and Spain. In each case, the material was cDNA or gDNA derived from T cells, B-cell-depleted T cells, or PBMCs.

CDR3 length: 17 amino acids. The ends lost 3 bases at V and 6 bases at J; junction bases unmatched: 12. In germline, CDR1 is LGHDT, CDR2 YNNKEL (reference sequence). Authors' analysis steps: Amplified reference gene primers provided the basis for estimating nucleated cell counts. TCRdb's copy holds only in-frame clones and misses some; the assay was immunoSEQ multiplex PCR. D and trimming come from the DNA, and the V and J calls and clone size come from that table. Of about 80,000 clones detected, around 83% appear once; the ten largest clones hold around 39%. Specimen: peripheral blood. The sequence came from a man older than 75 with active or convalescent COVID-19. The rearrangement uses TRBV3-1 (or the pseudogene TRBV3-2) and TRBJ2-7; 12 bases match TRBD2. The CDR3, as DNA: TGTGCCAGCAGCCACAGACTTCTAGCGGGGGGGTCTGTCGAGCAGTACTTC. Translating it yields CASSHRLLAGGSVEQYF.